This T cell receptor beta chain is drawn from a study of regulatory T cells in long-lasting Graves disease. Time point indicated: newly diagnosed GD, antithyroid drugs for less than 3 months. RNA isolated from PBMCs was used to make the TCR library. Clinicians diagnosed Graves' disease using American Thyroid Association guidelines. General study findings and limits: Among the persistent patients, 2,500 to 3,500 public clonotypes were shared, more than the 950 to 1,000 shared among new patients. Limited samples may have lowered accuracy.

The sample holds many counts of this clonotype. The antigen is not known. Relying on iRepertoire HTBI primers and Arm-PCR of CDR3 regions, the team built TCR beta libraries. TCRdb reprocessed the multiplex PCR reads via MiXCR and lists one record per CDR3 protein. The repertoire includes some 460,000 distinct CDR3 sequences, around 16% of them detected once, and 9.5% to 15% sits in the top ten. This same sample was also part of a study on T cells in Graves' hyperthyroidism and ophthalmopathy.

The receptor's source is a man aged 40-50 years with Graves disease. The starting material was peripheral blood mononuclear cells (PBMCs), obtained at new diagnosis, from a patient treated with antithyroid drugs.

The chain's CDR3 is CSVEKKVGSEQFF. CDR3 DNA sequence: TGCAGCGTTGAAAAAAAGGTCGGTAGTGAGCAGTTCTTC. This sequence joins TRBV29-1 and TRBJ2-1; D is undetermined. Germline-derived CDR1 and CDR2 are SQVTM and ANQGSEA. Between the trimmed V and J ends, which lost 2 bases and 9 bases, there was a span of 14 bases. CDR3 length: 13 residues.